Each of the 30 T cell receptor beta chains below was sequenced from the same sample in a study of radiotherapy plus CTLA-4 blockade in lung cancer (dated by TCRdb to the late 2010s). Libraries were made using the immunoSEQ multiplex PCR assay. In TCRdb, the immuneACCESS table is reduced to in-frame sequences with V and J assigned. These tables do not hold every clone; where another copy was compared, an unresolved V gene accounts for under half, and the others remain unexplained. Counted in this sample were over 75,000 clones; roughly four fifths of them appeared once. The top ten hold under 0.85% of the sample. The sample in question was peripheral blood, obtained from a patient treated with radiotherapy plus ipilimumab. The receptors derive from a human donor with non-small cell lung cancer who had stable disease on radiotherapy plus ipilimumab.

The rearrangement uses TRBV27 and TRBJ2-2; no firm D call. Germline V gene data show CDR1 as MNHEY and CDR2 as SMNVEV (reference sequence). V lost 5 bases to trimming and J lost 6 bases, with 7 bases between them. The CDR3 totals 12 residues. CDR3 coding DNA: TGTGCCAGCAGTCGCCCCTCCGGGGAGCTGTTTTTT. Residues: CASSRPSGELFF.

The CDR3 DNA is TGTGCCAGCAGTTACACCACTGGTCATAGCACAGATACGCAGTATTTT. Its translation: CASSYTTGHSTDTQYF. The chain links TRBV6-6 to TRBJ2-3, with D hard to call. Germline V gene lookup returns CDR1 MNHNY and CDR2 SVGAGI (reference sequence). CDR3 length: 16 residues. Trimming took off 2 bases at V and 0 bases at J, with 12 bases between the two ends.

This clone was counted a few times. CDR3 in DNA: TGTGCCTGGAGCCCACTAGCGGGCATGAACATTCAGTACTTC. Amino acid sequence: CAWSPLAGMNIQYF. The V and J genes are TRBV30 and TRBJ2-4; 9 bases line up with TRBD2. The V gene's germline CDR1 is GTSNPN and CDR2 SVGIG (reference sequence). V dropped 3 bases and J dropped 7; count of bases not matched to a gene: 7. The CDR3 contains 14 residues.

This chain connects TRBV2 to TRBJ1-2; a weak D match, TRBD1 (5 bases). The CDR3 length is 12 residues. Germline values: CDR1 SNHLY, CDR2 FYNNEI. Trimming left V 6 bases short and J 2 bases short, with 7 bases between. The CDR3 is CASSRDNYGYTF. In DNA, the CDR3 is TGTGCCAGCAGCAGGGACAACTATGGCTACACCTTC.

The chain couples TRBV29-1 to TRBJ2-1, with D possibly matching TRBD2 (7 bases). The CDR3 spans 15 residues. Trimming removed 7 bases from V and 3 bases from J, with 19 bases in between. Germline V gives CDR1 SQVTM, CDR2 ANQGSEA. For the CDR3, the DNA is TGCAGCGGCTCCCATGTCGGGGGGCTCTACAATGAGCAGTTCTTC. Its translation is CSGSHVGGLYNEQFF.

CDR3 nucleotides: TGTGCCAGCAGCTCGGGACTAGCGGGATTCGACAATGAGCAGTTCTTC. Its protein is CASSSGLAGFDNEQFF. V usage is TRBV11-1 and J usage is TRBJ2-1; 13 bases map to TRBD2. The CDR3 has 16 amino acids. Germline CDR1 SGHAT, CDR2 FQDESV (reference sequence). V was clipped by 4 bases and J by 5 bases; unmatched bases: 5.

V usage is TRBV6-1 and J usage is TRBJ1-6; D gene uncertain. Trimming left V 4 bases short and J 6 bases short, with 13 bases between. Germline lookup yields CDR1 MNHNS and CDR2 SASEGT. The CDR3 spans 15 residues. The CDR3 sequence is CASSGGPRLNSPLHF. The DNA of the CDR3 is TGTGCCAGCAGTGGCGGGCCGAGACTTAATTCACCCCTCCACTTT.

The chain uses TRBV7-3 and TRBJ1-2; D is uncertain. Deletions cut 5 bases from V and 4 bases from J, with 5 bases between. Per germline, CDR1 SGHTA and CDR2 FQGTGA. The CDR3 length is 11 residues. For the CDR3, the DNA is TGTGCCAGCAGCGGCGGCTATGGCTACACCTTC. Its translation is CASSGGYGYTF.

The chain links TRBV19 to TRBJ1-6, with TRBD1 as a possible D gene (6 bases). The CDR3 is made up of 13 amino acids. The ends were cut back, 7 bases at V and 9 bases at J, with 13 bases in the middle. CDR1 and CDR2 from the germline V gene are LNHDA and SQIVND (reference sequence). CDR3 coding DNA: TGTGCCAGTAAGGACCCGGGGGCTTCACCCCTCCACTTT. Translating it yields CASKDPGASPLHF.

The V call is TRBV11-2, the J call TRBJ2-7; 10 bases are a match to TRBD1. The trim removed 5 bases at V and 1 base at J, leaving 5 bases unmatched. The CDR3 sequence is 15 residues long. CDR1 SGHAT and CDR2 FQNNGV come from the germline V gene. The CDR3 loop is CASSRPGQGSYEQYF. The CDR3 region has the DNA TGTGCCAGCAGCCGTCCGGGACAGGGGTCCTACGAGCAGTACTTC.

This clone was detected only a few times. The V call is TRBV5-4, the J call TRBJ2-7; D gene ambiguous. This CDR3 has 11 amino acids. With 0 bases removed from V and 3 bases from J, the gap between germline ends came to 1 base. Germline V lookup: CDR1 SGHNT, CDR2 YYREEE (reference sequence). The DNA of the CDR3 is TGTGCCAGCAGCTTGGACTACGAGCAGTACTTC. It is translated as CASSLDYEQYF.

The chain links TRBV4-2 to TRBJ1-2; 8 bases align to TRBD1. Germline V CDR1 and CDR2: LGHNA, YNFKEQ. With V trimmed by 4 bases and J by 8 bases, 6 bases remained unmatched. This CDR3 comprises 13 residues. CDR3 nucleotides: TGTGCCAGCAGCCGAGACAGGGGTGAAGGCTACACCTTC. Its translation: CASSRDRGEGYTF.

The V gene is TRBV11-2, the J gene TRBJ2-1; no definite D call. CDR1 is SGHAT, CDR2 FQNNGV, per germline. The CDR3 length is 13 residues. Trimming took 5 bases from V and 10 from J, leaving 15 bases between them. The CDR3, as DNA: TGTGCCAGCAGCACGCTAAGGAGTGGGGAGCAGTTCTTC. Encoded protein: CASSTLRSGEQFF.

Concerning this clone itself: Other DNA sequences of this sample code for an identical CDR3. The chain recombines TRBV29-1 with TRBJ2-7; 7 bases fit TRBD2. The ends lost 1 base at V and 3 bases at J; junction bases unmatched: 0. CDR3 size: 12 residues. Germline V lookup: CDR1 SQVTM, CDR2 ANQGSEA. The CDR3 here is CSVEGGGYEQYF. In nucleotides, the CDR3 is TGCAGCGTTGAAGGGGGGGGCTACGAGCAGTACTTC.

In the case of this clone: Distinct nucleotide sequences in the sample also encode this CDR3. J is TRBJ2-7 and V is TRBV11-2; D is perhaps TRBD2 (7 bases). From germline, CDR1 is SGHAT and CDR2 FQNNGV. The CDR3 consists of 17 residues. The V gene lost 4 bases and the J gene lost 2 bases, with 21 bases spanning the gap. The CDR3 region has the DNA TGTGCCAGCAGCTCGGTGCGGGGGCGGGGGACGACCTACGAGCAGTACTTC. Translated, it gives CASSSVRGRGTTYEQYF.

The chain employs TRBV5-1 and TRBJ1-1, with D maybe TRBD1 (5 bases). Trimming left V 4 bases short and J 1 base short, with 14 bases between. Per germline, CDR1 SGHRS and CDR2 YFSETQ. The CDR3 is 15 amino acids. In nucleotides, the CDR3 is TGCGCCAGCAGCCCGACCGGGACGCCGAACACTGAAGCTTTCTTT. It encodes CASSPTGTPNTEAFF. Filled out from reference TRBV5-1 and TRBJ1-1, the complete variable domain reads KAGVTQTPRYLIKTRGQQVTLSCSPISGHRSVSWYQQTPGQGLQFLFEYFSETQRNKGNFPGRFSGRQFSNSRSEMNVSTLELGDSALYLCASSPTGTPNTEAFFGQGTRLTVV.

The V gene is TRBV5-6, the J gene TRBJ2-1; tentative D call: TRBD2 (5 bases). Germline values: CDR1 SGHDT, CDR2 YYEEEE. This CDR3 has 15 residues. Trimming took 4 bases from V and 0 from J, leaving 11 bases between them. The DNA for the CDR3 is TGTGCCAGCAGCGACATAGCGAGCTCCTACAATGAGCAGTTCTTC. Its protein product is CASSDIASSYNEQFF.

This clone occurred a few times. The chain uses TRBV10-2 and TRBJ1-5, with 7 bases matching TRBD1. CDR1 is WSHSY and CDR2 is SAAADI in the germline V gene. V dropped 1 base and J dropped 5; count of bases not matched to a gene: 5. The CDR3 length is 15 residues. CDR3 nucleotides: TGCGCCAGCAGTGAGTACAGGGGCGCCGATCAGCCCCAGCATTTT. Amino acid sequence: CASSEYRGADQPQHF.

The chain joins TRBV28 to TRBJ1-4, with D uncertain. Per germline, CDR1 MDHEN and CDR2 SYDVKM. The V and J ends lost 5 bases and 8 bases respectively, with 15 bases between them. The CDR3 totals 14 residues. The CDR3, as DNA: TGTGCCAGCAGTCAGACGAGGCGGAGCGAAAAACTGTTTTTT. Encoded protein: CASSQTRRSEKLFF.

The chain is built from TRBV18 and TRBJ2-6; 7 positions agree with TRBD2. The germline V gene has CDR1 KGHSH and CDR2 LQKENI. With 6 bases clipped from V and 1 base from J, the junction kept 9 bases outside the gene matches. The CDR3 consists of 17 residues. CDR3 sequence (DNA): TGTGCCAGCTCGCCTGTTGCCGGGGGGTCTGGGGCCAACGTCCTGACTTTC. It is translated as CASSPVAGGSGANVLTF.

The chain combines TRBV5-6 with TRBJ2-7; D might be TRBD1 or TRBD2, each matching 6 bases. The ends were cut back, 0 bases at V and 3 bases at J, with 13 bases in the middle. The germline CDR1 and CDR2 sequences are SGHDT and YYEEEE. The CDR3 has 15 amino acids. CDR3 in DNA: TGTGCCAGCAGCTTGGGTCCGGGGGCGTACTACGAGCAGTACTTC. Its translation: CASSLGPGAYYEQYF.

The chain uses TRBV18 and TRBJ1-1; D may be TRBD1 (5 bases). The V and J ends lost 5 bases and 1 base respectively, with 5 bases between them. The CDR3 extends over 12 amino acids. Per the germline V gene, CDR1 is KGHSH and CDR2 is LQKENI. CDR3 in amino acids: CASSGTNTEAFF. CDR3 nucleotide sequence: TGTGCCAGCTCAGGGACGAACACTGAAGCTTTCTTT. Full variable domain (outside the CDR3, taken from reference TRBV18 and TRBJ1-1): NAGVMQNPRHLVRRRGQEARLRCSPMKGHSHVYWYRQLPEEGLKFMVYLQKENIIDESGMPKERFSAEFPKEGPSILRIQQVVRGDSAAYFCASSGTNTEAFFGQGTRLTVV.

The chain employs TRBV9 and TRBJ2-3; D unclear. V gave up 3 bases and J gave up 4 bases, with 18 bases separating them. This CDR3 has 16 residues. Germline CDR1 reads SGDLS; CDR2 reads YYNGEE. This CDR3 is CASSAPGQANADTQYF. The CDR3 region has the DNA TGTGCCAGCAGCGCACCGGGCCAGGCGAACGCAGATACGCAGTATTTT.

This clone was detected once. One end of the junction does not line up with germline, which may come from a read error. The chain links TRBV9 to TRBJ2-2; weak D call: TRBD2 (6 bases). Per germline, CDR1 SGDLS and CDR2 YYNGEE. The length of the CDR3 is 12 residues. The CDR3 loop is CATSGLSGELFF. Here the CDR3 DNA reads TGTGCCACCAGCGGGTTGTCCGGGGAGCTGTTTTTT. Based on the CDR3 plus reference TRBV9 and TRBJ2-2, the full variable domain is DSGVTQTPKHLITATGQRVTLRCSPRSGDLSVYWYQQSLDQGLQFLIQYYNGEERAKGNILERFSAQQFPDLHSELNLSSLELGDSALYFCATSGLSGELFFGEGSRLTVL.

The gene calls are TRBV29-1 and TRBJ1-1; D is possibly TRBD1 (5 bases). The V end was cut by 6 bases, the J end by 6 bases, with 11 bases between. Germline CDR1 is SQVTM and CDR2 is ANQGSEA. CDR3 length equals 11 residues. The CDR3 spells CSVRWGSEAFF. DNA for the CDR3: TGCAGCGTCCGTTGGGGGTCTGAAGCTTTCTTT.

CDR3 DNA sequence: TGTGCCAGCAGTCCAACAGGGGGCCGCACTGAAGCTTTCTTT. Protein sequence: CASSPTGGRTEAFF. The genes are TRBV28 and TRBJ1-1; TRBD1 matches at 9 bases. V lost 5 bases to trimming and J lost 4 bases; unmatched junction nucleotides: 5. CDR1 MDHEN and CDR2 SYDVKM come from the germline V gene. The CDR3 is made up of 14 amino acids.

The J gene is TRBJ1-1, the V gene TRBV19; 9 nucleotides align to TRBD1. With 6 bases clipped from V and 4 bases from J, the junction kept 12 bases outside the gene matches. The CDR3 totals 16 residues. Germline CDR1 LNHDA, CDR2 SQIVND (reference sequence). DNA for the CDR3: TGTGCCAGTAGACGCATCGACAGGGGGAAAGGCACTGAAGCTTTCTTT. Protein: CASRRIDRGKGTEAFF.

The chain has TRBV11-2 and TRBJ2-5, with D possibly TRBD2 on 5 matching bases. This CDR3 is 13 amino acids long. Germline-derived CDR1 and CDR2 are SGHAT and FQNNGV. The V end lost 0 bases, the J end lost 5 bases, and 7 bases lay between the germline ends. The CDR3 DNA sequence: TGTGCCAGCAGCTTAGAGTTAGCGGAGACCCAGTACTTC. As protein: CASSLELAETQYF.

This clone occurred once. The V and J genes are TRBV5-1 and TRBJ1-2; no firm D call. V lost 0 bases, J lost 2 bases, and 8 bases lay in between. This CDR3 has 14 amino acids. Germline V lookup: CDR1 SGHRS, CDR2 YFSETQ. CDR3 region: CASSLGGSNYGYTF. The DNA for the CDR3 is TGCGCCAGCAGCTTGGGTGGTTCCAACTATGGCTACACCTTC.

The gene calls are TRBV11-2 and TRBJ2-5; possible D gene TRBD2, 6 bases. CDR1 and CDR2 (germline): SGHAT, FQNNGV. The germline V and J ends were trimmed by 6 bases and 4 bases, with 24 bases remaining between them. This CDR3 contains 17 residues. Written as DNA, the CDR3 is TGTGCCAGCAGACAAACCCCCGGGGGTTACGTGGGAGAGACCCAGTACTTC. Translated: CASRQTPGGYVGETQYF.